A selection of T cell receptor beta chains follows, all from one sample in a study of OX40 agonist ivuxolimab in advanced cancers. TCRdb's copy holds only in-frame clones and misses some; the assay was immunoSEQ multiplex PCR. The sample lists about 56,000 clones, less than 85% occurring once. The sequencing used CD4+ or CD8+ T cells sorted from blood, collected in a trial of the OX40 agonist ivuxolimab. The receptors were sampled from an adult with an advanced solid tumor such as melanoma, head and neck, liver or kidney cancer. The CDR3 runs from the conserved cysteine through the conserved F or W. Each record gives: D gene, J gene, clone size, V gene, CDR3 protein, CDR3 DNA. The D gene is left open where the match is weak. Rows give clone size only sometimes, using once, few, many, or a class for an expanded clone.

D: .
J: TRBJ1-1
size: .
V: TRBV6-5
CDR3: CASAGTPTEAFF
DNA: TGTGCCAGCGCCGGGACTCCCACTGAAGCTTTCTTT

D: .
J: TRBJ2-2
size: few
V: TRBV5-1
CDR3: CASRPGHRDTGELFF
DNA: TGCGCCAGCAGGCCGGGACACCGGGACACCGGGGAGCTGTTTTTT

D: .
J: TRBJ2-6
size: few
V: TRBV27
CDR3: CASKSRVGAGGANVLTF
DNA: TGTGCCAGCAAGTCCCGCGTGGGGGCTGGGGGGGCCAACGTCCTGACTTTC

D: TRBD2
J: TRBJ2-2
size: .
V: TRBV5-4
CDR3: CASSGPSGGANTGELFF
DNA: TGTGCCAGCAGCGGACCTAGCGGGGGGGCGAACACCGGGGAGCTGTTTTTT

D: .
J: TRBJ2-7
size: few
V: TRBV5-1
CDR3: CASSPVEGNREQYF
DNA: TGCGCCAGCAGCCCTGTCGAGGGAAATCGCGAGCAGTACTTC

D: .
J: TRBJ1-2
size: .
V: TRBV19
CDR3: CASSTREPGRGYGYTF
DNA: TGTGCCAGTAGTACCCGCGAACCGGGCAGAGGGTATGGCTACACCTTC

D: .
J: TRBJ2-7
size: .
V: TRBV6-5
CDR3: CASSQPGSYEQYF
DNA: TGTGCCAGCAGTCAGCCGGGGTCCTACGAGCAGTACTTC

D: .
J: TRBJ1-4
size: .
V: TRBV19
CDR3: CATATGPVWKLFF
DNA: TGTGCCACCGCAACCGGGCCAGTATGGAAACTGTTTTTT

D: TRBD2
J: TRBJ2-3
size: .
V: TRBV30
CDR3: CASSLAGYGGTQYF
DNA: TGTGCCTCCTCCCTAGCGGGGTACGGGGGTACGCAGTATTTT

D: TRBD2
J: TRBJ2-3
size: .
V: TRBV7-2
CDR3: CASSLEAGGRSGTDTQYF
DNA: TGTGCCAGCAGCTTAGAAGCGGGGGGGCGGTCGGGTACAGATACGCAGTATTTT

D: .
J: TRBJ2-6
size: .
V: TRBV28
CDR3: CASSLWVRTGANVLTF
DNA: TGTGCCAGCAGTTTGTGGGTCCGGACTGGGGCCAACGTCCTGACTTTC

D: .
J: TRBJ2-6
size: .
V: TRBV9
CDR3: CASSPRAGANVLTF
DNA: TGTGCCAGCAGCCCTAGGGCTGGGGCCAACGTCCTGACTTTC

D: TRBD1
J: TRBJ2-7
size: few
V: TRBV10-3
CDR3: CAISRDSNMNEQYF
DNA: TGTGCCATCAGCCGGGACAGCAATATGAACGAGCAGTACTTC

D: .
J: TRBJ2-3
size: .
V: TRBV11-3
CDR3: CASSLTRSFSTDTQYF
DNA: TGTGCCAGCAGCCTCACACGGAGTTTCAGCACAGATACGCAGTATTTT

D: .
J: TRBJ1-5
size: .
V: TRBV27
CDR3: CASSLKGPRSNQPQHF
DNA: TGTGCCAGCAGTTTAAAGGGGCCCCGTAGCAATCAGCCCCAGCATTTT

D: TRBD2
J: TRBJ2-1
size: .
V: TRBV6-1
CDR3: CASISLAGGGGEQFF
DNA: TGTGCCAGCATTTCACTAGCGGGAGGAGGTGGTGAGCAGTTCTTC

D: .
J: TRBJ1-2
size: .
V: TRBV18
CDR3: CASWAGAGYTF
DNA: TGTGCCAGCTGGGCGGGGGCTGGCTACACCTTC

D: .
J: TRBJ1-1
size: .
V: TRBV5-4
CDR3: CASSTLTDRSEAFF
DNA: TGTGCCAGCAGTACCCTGACGGACAGAAGTGAAGCTTTCTTT

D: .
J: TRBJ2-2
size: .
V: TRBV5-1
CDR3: CASRRDLSAVTGELFF
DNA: TGCGCCAGCAGAAGGGACCTCTCTGCGGTCACCGGGGAGCTGTTTTTT

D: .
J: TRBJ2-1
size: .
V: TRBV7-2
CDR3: CASTLQGLPVSNEQFF
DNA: TGTGCCAGCACCTTACAGGGTTTACCCGTCTCCAATGAGCAGTTCTTC

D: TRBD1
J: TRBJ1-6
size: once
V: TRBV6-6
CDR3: CATHGTDNSPLHF
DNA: TGTGCCACCCACGGGACAGATAATTCACCCCTCCACTTT

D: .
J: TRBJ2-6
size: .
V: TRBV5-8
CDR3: CASSLELVAVRSSGANVLTF
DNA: TGTGCCAGCAGCTTGGAGTTGGTGGCAGTTAGAAGTTCTGGGGCCAACGTCCTGACTTTC

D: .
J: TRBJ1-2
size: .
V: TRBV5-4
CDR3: CASSSRVGEGYTF
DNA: TGTGCCAGCAGCTCCCGGGTAGGGGAAGGCTACACCTTC

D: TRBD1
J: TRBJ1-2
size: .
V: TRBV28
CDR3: CASRTGSTSRYGYTF
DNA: TGTGCCAGCCGGACAGGGTCGACCTCGCGCTATGGCTACACCTTC

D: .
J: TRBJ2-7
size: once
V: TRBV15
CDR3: CATSRDLTAYEQYF
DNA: TGTGCCACCAGCAGGGACCTGACAGCCTACGAGCAGTACTTC